Listed below are T cell receptor beta chains from one sample, sequenced in a study of early T cells in non-severe SARS-CoV-2 infection. Each CDR3 protein is one row after TCRdb ran MiXCR on the 5' RACE reads. The profile shows around 33,000 distinct CDR3 sequences, about 7% of them singletons. The material sequenced was whole blood. Receptor source: an adult who was a healthcare worker with PCR-confirmed SARS-CoV-2 infection or an uninfected control (not recorded which). Each CDR3 is given with its conserved first and last residue. A clone size is listed for some rows: how often the clone was seen (once, few, many), or a class if it is expanded.

len	abundance	v_gene	j_gene	CDR3aa
10	few	TRBV29-1	TRBJ2-3	CSVFTDTQYF
14	many	TRBV20-1	TRBJ2-7	CSARPRGGSYEQYF
12	-	TRBV5-5	TRBJ2-5	CASSLGQETQYF
16	-	TRBV30	TRBJ2-3	CAWSPLGQGKTDTQYF
15	few	TRBV11-2	TRBJ1-1	CASSLDVGGGSEAFF
15	few	TRBV19	TRBJ1-5	CASSLQVYSNQPQHF
12	many	TRBV6-5	TRBJ1-2	CASKTGKGGYTF
12	few	TRBV28	TRBJ2-2	CASSFGTGELFF
13	few	TRBV2	TRBJ1-1	CASSDWTSTEAFF
13	many	TRBV28	TRBJ2-7	CASSLWQTYEQYF
13	many	TRBV27	TRBJ1-2	CASRVTRQGSYTF
14	-	TRBV7-3	TRBJ2-7	CASSLTGGIHEQYF
14	many	TRBV2	TRBJ2-5	CASSEGQYQETQYF
16	-	TRBV9	TRBJ2-1	CASSPSPRSGSNEQFF
16	few	TRBV5-1	TRBJ1-1	CASSLGAGTLGAEAFF
13	many	TRBV7-3	TRBJ2-2	CASSPLVGGELFF
19	many	TRBV21-1	TRBJ2-3	CASSKGNPSLAGATDTQYF
13	many	TRBV20-1	TRBJ1-2	CSARRIRAYGYTF
12	many	TRBV29-1	TRBJ1-2	CSVVRGDYGYTF
15	-	TRBV6-5	TRBJ2-3	CASSYSSVNTDTQYF
13	few	TRBV28	TRBJ2-1	CASGTGGRNEQFF